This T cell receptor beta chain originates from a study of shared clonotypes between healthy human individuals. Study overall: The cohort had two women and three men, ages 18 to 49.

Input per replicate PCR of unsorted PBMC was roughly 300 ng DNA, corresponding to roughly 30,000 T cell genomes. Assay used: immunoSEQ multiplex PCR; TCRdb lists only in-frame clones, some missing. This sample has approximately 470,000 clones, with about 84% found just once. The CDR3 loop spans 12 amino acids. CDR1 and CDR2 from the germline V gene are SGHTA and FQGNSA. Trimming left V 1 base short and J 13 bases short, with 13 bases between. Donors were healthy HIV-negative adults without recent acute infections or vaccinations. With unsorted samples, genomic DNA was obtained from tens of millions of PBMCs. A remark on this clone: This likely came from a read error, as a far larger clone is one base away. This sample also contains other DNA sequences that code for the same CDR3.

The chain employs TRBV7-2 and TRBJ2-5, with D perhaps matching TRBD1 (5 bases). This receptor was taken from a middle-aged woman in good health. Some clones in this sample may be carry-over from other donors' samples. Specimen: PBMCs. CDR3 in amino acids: CASSLVSTATYF. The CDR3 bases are TGTGCCAGCAGCTTAGTTTCGACAGCCACGTACTTC.